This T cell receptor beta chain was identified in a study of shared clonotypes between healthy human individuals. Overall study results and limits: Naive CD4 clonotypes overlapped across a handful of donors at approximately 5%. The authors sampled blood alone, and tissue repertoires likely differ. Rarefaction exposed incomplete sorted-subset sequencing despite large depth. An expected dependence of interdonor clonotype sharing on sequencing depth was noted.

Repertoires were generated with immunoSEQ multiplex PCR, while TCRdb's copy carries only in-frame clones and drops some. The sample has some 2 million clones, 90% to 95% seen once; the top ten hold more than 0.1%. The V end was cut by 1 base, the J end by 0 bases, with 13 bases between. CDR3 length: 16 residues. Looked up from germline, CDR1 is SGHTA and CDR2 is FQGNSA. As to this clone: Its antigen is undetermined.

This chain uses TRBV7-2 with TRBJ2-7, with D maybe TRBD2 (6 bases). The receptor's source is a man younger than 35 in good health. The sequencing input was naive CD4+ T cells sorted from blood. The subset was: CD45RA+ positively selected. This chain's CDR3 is CASSLVGGTASYEQYF. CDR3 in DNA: TGTGCCAGCAGCTTAGTCGGCGGGACGGCCTCCTACGAGCAGTACTTC. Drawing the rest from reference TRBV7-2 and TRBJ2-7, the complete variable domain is GAGVSQSPSNKVTEKGKDVELRCDPISGHTALYWYRQSLGQGLEFLIYFQGNSAPDKSGLPSDRFSAERTGGSVSTLTIQRTQQEDSAVYLCASSLVGGTASYEQYFGPGTRLTVT.